These 5 T cell receptor beta chains were sequenced from one sample in a study of blood T cell repertoires in COVID-19. TCRdb keeps only in-frame clones here, not all; method: immunoSEQ multiplex PCR. The table lists a few hundred thousand clones, about 88% of them singletons. Sequenced sample: PBMCs or T cells enriched from blood (not recorded which). These receptors were collected from a young woman who had recovered from COVID-19.

Comment on this clone: A much larger clone lies one base from this, so it may be a read error. V is TRBV11-3 and J is TRBJ2-7, with 8 bases fitting TRBD1. The CDR3 is 13 residues long. V shed 3 bases and J 3 bases; nucleotides not matched to a gene: 1. Germline loops: CDR1 SGHNT, CDR2 YENEEA. Here the CDR3 DNA reads TGTGCCAGCAGCTTTGGACAGGGCTACGAGCAGTACTTC. This sequence encodes CASSFGQGYEQYF.

This sequence joins TRBV30 and TRBJ1-1; no firm D call. The CDR3 loop spans 14 amino acids. V lost 0 bases to trimming and J lost 3 bases, with 11 bases between them. In germline, CDR1 is GTSNPN, CDR2 SVGIG (reference sequence). The CDR3 coding sequence is TGTGCCTGGAGTGTACCTTCGGGATACACTGAAGCTTTCTTT. Residues: CAWSVPSGYTEAFF. The whole variable domain, filled in from reference TRBV30 and TRBJ1-1, reads SQTIHQWPATLVQPVGSPLSLECTVEGTSNPNLYWYRQAAGRGLQLLFYSVGIGQISSEVPQNLSASRPQDRQFILSSKKLLLSDSGFYLCAWSVPSGYTEAFFGQGTRLTVV.

This chain uses TRBV27 with TRBJ2-7; the D gene is possibly TRBD2 (5 bases). This CDR3 comprises 13 residues. V shed 4 bases and J shed 3 bases, with 10 bases lying between them. Looked up from germline, CDR1 is MNHEY and CDR2 is SMNVEV (reference sequence). CDR3 region: CASSSGSYYEQYF. The CDR3 DNA sequence: TGTGCCAGCAGTTCGGGGTCCTACTACGAGCAGTACTTC.

This chain joins TRBV5-1 and TRBJ2-5; D might be TRBD2 (5 bases). Trimming cost V 2 bases and J 5 bases, with 13 bases left between them. The CDR3 contains 14 residues. Per germline, CDR1 SGHRS and CDR2 YFSETQ. This CDR3 is CASSFLTRTETQYF. Written as DNA, the CDR3 is TGCGCCAGCAGCTTCCTCACTAGGACGGAGACCCAGTACTTC.

The chain carries TRBV6-5 and TRBJ2-3; TRBD2 agrees at 9 bases. Germline V gene data show CDR1 as MNHEY and CDR2 as SVGAGI. The CDR3 extends over 16 amino acids. The ends lost 4 bases at V and 1 base at J; junction bases unmatched: 6. CDR3: CASSSGGGAGTDTQYF. The CDR3 region has the DNA TGTGCCAGCAGTTCCGGCGGGGGGGCCGGCACAGATACGCAGTATTTT.